This is a list of T cell receptor beta chains from one sample in a study of cytomegalovirus exposure and HLA in healthy donors. Generated by immunoSEQ multiplex PCR, the TCRdb table keeps only in-frame clones and is missing some. The table lists fewer than 200,000 clones, roughly 80% of them singletons, with about 0.76% in the top ten. The sequencing sample was made of PBMCs. Source of these receptors: a young woman in good health and CMV-seronegative. The CDR3 runs from the conserved cysteine through the conserved F or W. The D gene is left open where the match is weak.

v_call: TRBV7-9
d_call: TRBD2
cdr3_aa: CASSLSTSVAYEQYF

v_call: TRBV4-1
d_call: .
cdr3_aa: CASSQVASNQPQHF

v_call: TRBV19
d_call: .
cdr3_aa: CASSIGGRGPTQNQPQHF

v_call: TRBV19
d_call: TRBD2
cdr3_aa: CASSKLAGVSYVNEQFF

v_call: TRBV6-5
d_call: TRBD1
cdr3_aa: CASRLQGVLNTEAFF

v_call: TRBV5-1
d_call: TRBD2
cdr3_aa: CASSFVSGSRETQYF

v_call: TRBV7-9
d_call: TRBD1
cdr3_aa: CASSRDGQGNTGELFF

v_call: TRBV19
d_call: .
cdr3_aa: CAGGGGGQGNTIYF

v_call: TRBV27
d_call: .
cdr3_aa: CASSSDFNTDTQYF

v_call: TRBV30
d_call: .
cdr3_aa: CAWSPGQIGNEQFF

v_call: TRBV2
d_call: TRBD2
cdr3_aa: CASRYLAGTTDTQYF

v_call: TRBV30
d_call: TRBD2
cdr3_aa: CAWSFRLAGVKNEQFF

v_call: TRBV9
d_call: .
cdr3_aa: CASSVAGVRDTQYF

v_call: TRBV27
d_call: TRBD1
cdr3_aa: CASSFDRVRGYTF

v_call: TRBV5-1
d_call: TRBD1
cdr3_aa: CASSLAGQGHEQYF

v_call: TRBV11-3
d_call: TRBD2
cdr3_aa: CASSATTGLAGHNEQFF

v_call: TRBV7-9
d_call: .
cdr3_aa: CASSHGPAGSYNEQFF

v_call: TRBV18
d_call: TRBD2
cdr3_aa: CASSPGLVYEQYF

v_call: TRBV13
d_call: .
cdr3_aa: CASSLGRGAYEQYF

v_call: TRBV27
d_call: TRBD1
cdr3_aa: CAITLKGAGTEAFF